The 13 T cell receptor beta chains in this list originate from one sample, sequenced in a study of CD8+CD57+ T cells in acquired aplastic anemia. The TCR beta profiling, which covered VDJ combination and CDR3 sequence, was carried out using genomic DNA as the template. TCRdb re-called the reads through MiXCR, storing one row per CDR3 protein. The table lists about 71,000 distinct CDR3 sequences, roughly half of them singletons. Sequencing was done on a sample of sorted CD4+, CD8+, or CD8+CD57+ T cells (not recorded which) from PBMCs. The receptors originated from a human donor in good health, serving as a control.

This clonotype appeared once. One junction end disagrees with the germline gene, perhaps due to a read error. The chain joins TRBV25-1 to TRBJ2-1; 7 bases agree with TRBD2. Germline CDR1 reads MGHDK; CDR2 reads SYGVNS. The CDR3 extends over 15 amino acids. CDR3 region: CASSVLGGGYNEQFF. The CDR3 nucleotides read TGTGCCAGTAGTGTTCTGGGCGGGGGCTACAATGAGCAGTTCTTC.

This clonotype occurred many times. The chain joins TRBV27 to TRBJ2-7, with D perhaps TRBD2 (5 bases). CDR1 and CDR2 from the germline V gene are MNHEY and SMNVEV (reference sequence). The CDR3 spans 13 residues. V lost 3 bases to trimming and J lost 7 bases, with 13 bases between them. The CDR3 protein is CASSFRESGEQYF. Written as DNA, the CDR3 is TGTGCCAGCAGTTTTAGAGAGTCGGGAGAGCAGTACTTC.

This chain links TRBV15 with TRBJ1-3; 7 positions match TRBD1. The CDR3 is 15 amino acids. The germline gives CDR1 LNHNV, CDR2 YYDKDF (reference sequence). V dropped 0 bases and J dropped 7; count of bases not matched to a gene: 6. The CDR3 nucleotides are TGTGCCACCAGCAGAGAAGGGGACAGTCTTAACACCATATATTTT. The encoded protein is CATSREGDSLNTIYF.

This clonotype was counted ten times or more. The gene calls are TRBV11-2 and TRBJ1-6; D not certain. V shed 5 bases and J shed 5 bases, with 10 bases lying between them. The CDR3 spans 14 residues. Germline loops: CDR1 SGHAT, CDR2 FQNNGV. Here the CDR3 reads CASSLWEDNSPLHF. In DNA form, the CDR3 reads TGTGCCAGCAGCCTATGGGAGGATAATTCACCCCTCCACTTT.

The genes are TRBV12-3 or TRBV12-4 and TRBJ2-7; D ambiguous. Between the trimmed V and J ends, which lost 4 bases and 6 bases, there was a span of 10 bases. This CDR3 spans 12 amino acids. CDR3 in amino acids: CASSSTTGEQYF. CDR3 nucleotides: TGTGCCAGCAGTTCGACCACGGGCGAGCAGTACTTC.

This clonotype occurred many times. This chain uses TRBV7-9 with TRBJ2-3; a possible D gene is TRBD2 (6 bases). V lost 3 bases and J 4 bases, leaving 11 bases between the germline ends. CDR1 is SEHNR, CDR2 FQNEAQ, per germline (reference sequence). The length of the CDR3 is 14 residues. The CDR3 DNA reads as TGTGCCAGCAGCTTGGTGGGGGGAGCAGATACGCAGTATTTT. Translation gives CASSLVGGADTQYF.

This clonotype was detected many times. This sequence joins TRBV6-1 and TRBJ1-2; D gene unclear. There are 13 residues in the CDR3. Germline-derived CDR1 and CDR2 are MNHNS and SASEGT. Trimming removed 1 base at V and 7 bases at J, with 10 bases between. The chain's CDR3 is CASSEVERFGYTF. For the CDR3, the DNA is TGTGCCAGCAGTGAAGTCGAAAGGTTTGGCTACACCTTC.

V gene TRBV29-1 combines with J gene TRBJ1-2; the D is unclear. The ends were cut back, 4 bases at V and 4 bases at J, with 13 bases in the middle. CDR1 SQVTM and CDR2 ANQGSEA come from the germline V gene. The CDR3 runs to 13 residues. CDR3 nucleotide sequence: TGCAGCGTTGCCAAGGATATCGGCTATGGCTACACCTTC. The encoded protein is CSVAKDIGYGYTF.

The gene calls are TRBV29-1 and TRBJ1-1; D may be TRBD1 (5 bases). The germline V gene has CDR1 SQVTM and CDR2 ANQGSEA. V lost 7 bases, J lost 5 bases, and 8 bases lay in between. The CDR3 is 10 residues long. This CDR3 reads CSGGGTEAFF. CDR3 sequence (DNA): TGCAGCGGGGGGGGGACTGAAGCTTTCTTT.

The J gene is TRBJ1-1, the V gene TRBV19, with D maybe TRBD1 (5 bases). CDR1 is LNHDA, CDR2 SQIVND, per germline (reference sequence). Between the trimmed V and J ends, which lost 4 bases and 4 bases, there was a span of 16 bases. The CDR3 contains 15 residues. CDR3 DNA: TGTGCCAGTAGTACCCAAGACAGCGTCTTCACTGAAGCTTTCTTT. Its protein is CASSTQDSVFTEAFF.

V is TRBV30 and J is TRBJ2-7, with TRBD2 matching 12 bases. This CDR3 has 15 amino acids. CDR1 GTSNPN and CDR2 SVGIG come from the germline V gene (reference sequence). With 8 bases clipped from V and 2 bases from J, the junction kept 10 bases outside the gene matches. CDR3 region: CASSITSGGTYEQYF. In nucleotides, the CDR3 is TGTGCCAGTAGTATCACTAGCGGGGGGACCTACGAGCAGTACTTC.

This clonotype occurred a few times. The chain carries TRBV7-2 and TRBJ2-7, with TRBD1 as a possible D gene (6 bases). Trimming pared 5 bases from V and 4 bases from J, leaving 12 bases between. The CDR3 consists of 13 residues. Per the germline V gene, CDR1 is SGHTA and CDR2 is FQGNSA. Here the CDR3 reads CASSPGTQYEQYF. The CDR3 bases are TGTGCCAGCAGCCCCGGGACACAATACGAGCAGTACTTC.

With respect to this clonotype: Mismatch with germline at one junction end may stem from a read error. This rearrangement joins TRBV19 to TRBJ1-1; TRBD1 might be the D (6 bases). CDR3 length equals 16 residues. Germline CDR1 is LNHDA and CDR2 is SQIVND (reference sequence). The CDR3 nucleotides read TGTGCCAGTACCCTGGATCCGACAGGACCGAACACTGGAGCTTTCTTT. It translates to CASTLDPTGPNTGAFF.